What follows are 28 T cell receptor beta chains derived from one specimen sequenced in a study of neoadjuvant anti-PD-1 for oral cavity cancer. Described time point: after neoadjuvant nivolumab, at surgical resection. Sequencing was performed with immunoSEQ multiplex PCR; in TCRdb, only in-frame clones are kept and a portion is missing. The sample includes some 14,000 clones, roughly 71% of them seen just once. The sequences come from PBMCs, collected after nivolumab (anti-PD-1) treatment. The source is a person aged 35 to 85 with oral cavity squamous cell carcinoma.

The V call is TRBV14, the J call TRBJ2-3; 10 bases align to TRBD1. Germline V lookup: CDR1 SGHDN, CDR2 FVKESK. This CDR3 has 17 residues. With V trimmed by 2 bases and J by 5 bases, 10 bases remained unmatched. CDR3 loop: CASSQLPGQGSGDTQYF. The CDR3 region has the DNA TGTGCCAGCAGCCAACTACCGGGACAGGGGTCAGGAGATACGCAGTATTTT.

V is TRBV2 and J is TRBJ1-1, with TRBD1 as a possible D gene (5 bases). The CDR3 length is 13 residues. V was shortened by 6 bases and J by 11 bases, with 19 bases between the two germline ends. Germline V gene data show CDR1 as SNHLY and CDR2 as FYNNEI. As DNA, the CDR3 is TGTGCCAGCAGGACCGGGACGGTCGATGTGGCTTTCTTT. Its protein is CASRTGTVDVAFF.

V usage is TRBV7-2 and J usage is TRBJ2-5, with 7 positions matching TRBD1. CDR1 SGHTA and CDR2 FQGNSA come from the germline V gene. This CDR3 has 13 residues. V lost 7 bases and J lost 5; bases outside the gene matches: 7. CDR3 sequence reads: CASILSRGETQYF. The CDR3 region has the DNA TGTGCCAGCATCCTAAGCAGGGGGGAGACCCAGTACTTC.

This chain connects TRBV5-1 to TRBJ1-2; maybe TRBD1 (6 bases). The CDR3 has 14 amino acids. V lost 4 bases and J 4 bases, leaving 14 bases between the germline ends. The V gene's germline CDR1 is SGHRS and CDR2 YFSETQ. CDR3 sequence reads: CASSIGTQTYGYTF. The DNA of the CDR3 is TGCGCCAGCAGCATCGGGACACAGACCTATGGCTACACCTTC.

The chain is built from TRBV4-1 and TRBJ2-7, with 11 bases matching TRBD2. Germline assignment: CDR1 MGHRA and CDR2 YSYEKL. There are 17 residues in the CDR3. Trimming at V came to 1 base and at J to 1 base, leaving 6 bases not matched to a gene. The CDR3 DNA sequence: TGCGCCAGCAGCCAAGGAAGGACTAGCGGGCGATCCTACGAGCAGTACTTC. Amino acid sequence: CASSQGRTSGRSYEQYF.

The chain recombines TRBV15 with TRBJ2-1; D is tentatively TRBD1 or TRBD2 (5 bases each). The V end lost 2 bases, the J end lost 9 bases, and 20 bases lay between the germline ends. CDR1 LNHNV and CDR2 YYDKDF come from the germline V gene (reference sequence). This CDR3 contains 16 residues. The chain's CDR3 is CATSRSPRGAPGEQFF. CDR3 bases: TGTGCCACCAGCAGAAGCCCACGAGGGGCCCCCGGTGAGCAGTTCTTC.

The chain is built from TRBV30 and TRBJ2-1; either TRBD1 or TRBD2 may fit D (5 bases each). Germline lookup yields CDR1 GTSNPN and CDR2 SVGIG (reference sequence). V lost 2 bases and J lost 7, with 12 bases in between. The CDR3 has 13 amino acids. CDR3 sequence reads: CAWSRDGRNEQFF. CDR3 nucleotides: TGTGCCTGGAGTCGGGACGGAAGAAATGAGCAGTTCTTC.

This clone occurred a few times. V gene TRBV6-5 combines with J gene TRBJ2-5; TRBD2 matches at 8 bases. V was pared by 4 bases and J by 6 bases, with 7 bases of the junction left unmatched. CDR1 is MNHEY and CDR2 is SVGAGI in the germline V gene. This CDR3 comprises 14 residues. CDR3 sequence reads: CASSSRGGLQTQYF. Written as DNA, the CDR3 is TGTGCCAGCAGTTCCCGGGGGGGCCTTCAGACCCAGTACTTC.

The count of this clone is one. For the CDR3, the DNA is TGTGCCAGCAGTGAAGCGCTTCAGGGGGCCCTTCCTTACTATGGCTATGGCTACACCTTC. As protein: CASSEALQGALPYYGYGYTF. The chain has TRBV6-1 and TRBJ1-2, with 8 bases fitting TRBD1. The CDR3 sequence is 20 residues long. Losses at the gene ends were 0 bases for V and 4 bases for J; bases not matched to a gene: 19. CDR1 and CDR2 from the germline V gene are MNHNS and SASEGT.

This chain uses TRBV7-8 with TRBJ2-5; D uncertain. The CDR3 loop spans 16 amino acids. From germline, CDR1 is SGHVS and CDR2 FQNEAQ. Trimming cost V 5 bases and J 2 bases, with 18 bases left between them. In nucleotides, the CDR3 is TGTGCCAGCAGCGACTGGACCCCAGACGGGCAAGAGACCCAGTACTTC. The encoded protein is CASSDWTPDGQETQYF.

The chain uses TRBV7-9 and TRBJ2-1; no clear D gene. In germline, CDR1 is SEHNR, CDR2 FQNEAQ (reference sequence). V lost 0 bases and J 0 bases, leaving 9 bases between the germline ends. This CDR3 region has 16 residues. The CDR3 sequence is CASSLAVASSYNEQFF. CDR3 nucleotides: TGTGCCAGCAGCTTAGCGGTGGCATCCTCCTACAATGAGCAGTTCTTC.

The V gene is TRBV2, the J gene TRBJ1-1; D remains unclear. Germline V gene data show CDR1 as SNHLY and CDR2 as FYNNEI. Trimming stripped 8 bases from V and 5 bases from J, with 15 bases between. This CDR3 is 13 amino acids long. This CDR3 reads CASAPGGWTEAFF. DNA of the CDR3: TGTGCCAGCGCCCCGGGCGGCTGGACTGAAGCTTTCTTT.

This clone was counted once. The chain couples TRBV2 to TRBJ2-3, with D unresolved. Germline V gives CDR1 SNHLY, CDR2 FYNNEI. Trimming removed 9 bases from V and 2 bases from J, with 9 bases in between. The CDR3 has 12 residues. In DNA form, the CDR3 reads TGTGCCAGTTCGGAGCACACAGATACGCAGTATTTT. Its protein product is CASSEHTDTQYF.

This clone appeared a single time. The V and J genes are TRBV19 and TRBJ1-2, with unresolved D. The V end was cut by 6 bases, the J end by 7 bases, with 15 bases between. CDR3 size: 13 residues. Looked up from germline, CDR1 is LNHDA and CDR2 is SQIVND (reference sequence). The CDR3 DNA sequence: TGTGCCAGTAGCTACATAACCCATCTTGGCTACACCTTC. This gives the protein CASSYITHLGYTF.

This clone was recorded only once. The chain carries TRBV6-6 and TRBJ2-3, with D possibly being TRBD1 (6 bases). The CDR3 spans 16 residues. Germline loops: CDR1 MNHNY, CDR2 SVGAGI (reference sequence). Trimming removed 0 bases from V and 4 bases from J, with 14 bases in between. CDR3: CASSYSLGAGADTQYF. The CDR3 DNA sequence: TGTGCCAGCAGTTACTCTTTGGGGGCCGGAGCAGATACGCAGTATTTT.

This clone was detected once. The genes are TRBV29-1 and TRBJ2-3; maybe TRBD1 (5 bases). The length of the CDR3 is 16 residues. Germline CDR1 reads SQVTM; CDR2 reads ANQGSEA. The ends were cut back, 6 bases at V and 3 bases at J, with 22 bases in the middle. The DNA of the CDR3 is TGCAGCGTCCCCCTTGGAGTCAGGGAAACGACAGATACGCAGTATTTT. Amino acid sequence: CSVPLGVRETTDTQYF.

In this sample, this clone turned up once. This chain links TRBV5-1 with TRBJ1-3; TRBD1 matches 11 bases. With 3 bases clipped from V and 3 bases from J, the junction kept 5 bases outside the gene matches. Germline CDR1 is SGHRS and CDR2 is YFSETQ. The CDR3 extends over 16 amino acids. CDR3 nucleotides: TGCGCCAGCAGCTCGGGACAGGGGGAAAGTGGAAACACCATATATTTT. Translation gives CASSSGQGESGNTIYF.

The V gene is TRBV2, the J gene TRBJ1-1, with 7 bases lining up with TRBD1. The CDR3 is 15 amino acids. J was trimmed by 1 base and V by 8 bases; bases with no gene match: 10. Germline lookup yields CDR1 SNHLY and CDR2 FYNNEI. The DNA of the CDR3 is TGTGCCAGCGCCGGGACAGACTTAGAGAACACTGAAGCTTTCTTT. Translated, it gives CASAGTDLENTEAFF.

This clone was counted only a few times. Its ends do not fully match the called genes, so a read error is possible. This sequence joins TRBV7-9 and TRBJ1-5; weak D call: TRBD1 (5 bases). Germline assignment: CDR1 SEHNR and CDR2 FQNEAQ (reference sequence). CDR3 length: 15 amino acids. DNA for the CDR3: TGTGCCAGCAGCCTAGCGGGGGGGGGCAATCAGCCCCAGCATTTT. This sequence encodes CASSLAGGGNQPQHF.

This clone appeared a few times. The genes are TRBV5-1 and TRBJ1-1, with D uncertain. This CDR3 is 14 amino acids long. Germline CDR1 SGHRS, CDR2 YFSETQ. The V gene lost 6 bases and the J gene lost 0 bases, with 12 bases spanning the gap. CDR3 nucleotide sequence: TGCGCCAGCACCGGCAGCGGGATGAACACTGAAGCTTTCTTT. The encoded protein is CASTGSGMNTEAFF.

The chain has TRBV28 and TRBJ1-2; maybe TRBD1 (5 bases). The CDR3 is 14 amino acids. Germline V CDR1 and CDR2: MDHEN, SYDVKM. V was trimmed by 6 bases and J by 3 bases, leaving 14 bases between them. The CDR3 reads CASSTLIGDYGYTF. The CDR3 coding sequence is TGTGCCAGCAGCACCCTAATAGGGGACTATGGCTACACCTTC.

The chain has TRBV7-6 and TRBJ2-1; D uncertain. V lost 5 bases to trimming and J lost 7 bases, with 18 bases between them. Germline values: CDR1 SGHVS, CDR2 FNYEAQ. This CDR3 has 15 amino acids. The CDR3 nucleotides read TGTGCCAGCAGCACAGTCCCCCTCGGGCAAAATGAGCAGTTCTTC. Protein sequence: CASSTVPLGQNEQFF.

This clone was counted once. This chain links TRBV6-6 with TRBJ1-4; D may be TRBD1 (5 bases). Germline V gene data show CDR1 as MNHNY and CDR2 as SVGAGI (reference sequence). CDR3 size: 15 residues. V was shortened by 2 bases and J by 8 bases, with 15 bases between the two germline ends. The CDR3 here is CASSYLGGVGEKLFF. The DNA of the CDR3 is TGTGCCAGCAGTTACCTCGGGGGAGTGGGGGAAAAACTGTTTTTT.

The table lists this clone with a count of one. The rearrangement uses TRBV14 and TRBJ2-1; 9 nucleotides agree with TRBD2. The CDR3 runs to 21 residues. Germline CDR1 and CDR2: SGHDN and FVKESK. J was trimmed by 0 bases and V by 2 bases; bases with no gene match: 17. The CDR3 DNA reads TGTGCCAGCAGCCAAAGGGCCGTAGTAGCGGGAGCGTCGAGCTCCTACAATGAGCAGTTCTTC. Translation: CASSQRAVVAGASSSYNEQFF.

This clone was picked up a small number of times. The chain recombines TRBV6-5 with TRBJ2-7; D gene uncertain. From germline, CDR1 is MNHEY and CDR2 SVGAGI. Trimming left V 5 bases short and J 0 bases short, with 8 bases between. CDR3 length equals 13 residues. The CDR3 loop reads CASSTQNSYEQYF. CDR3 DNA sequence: TGTGCCAGCAGTACCCAGAACTCCTACGAGCAGTACTTC.

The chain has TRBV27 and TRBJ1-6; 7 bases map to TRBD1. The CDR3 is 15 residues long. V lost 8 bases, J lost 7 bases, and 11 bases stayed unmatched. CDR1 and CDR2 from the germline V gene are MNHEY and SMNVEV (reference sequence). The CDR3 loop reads CASAYQGQPNSPLHF. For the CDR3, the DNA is TGTGCCAGCGCCTACCAGGGACAGCCAAATTCACCCCTCCACTTT.

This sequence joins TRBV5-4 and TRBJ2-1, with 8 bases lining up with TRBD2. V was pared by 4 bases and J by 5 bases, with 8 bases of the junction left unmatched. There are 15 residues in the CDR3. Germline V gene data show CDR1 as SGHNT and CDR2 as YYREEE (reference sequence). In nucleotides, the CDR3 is TGTGCCAGCAGCCCTAGCGGGCGATTGGACAATGAGCAGTTCTTC. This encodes CASSPSGRLDNEQFF.

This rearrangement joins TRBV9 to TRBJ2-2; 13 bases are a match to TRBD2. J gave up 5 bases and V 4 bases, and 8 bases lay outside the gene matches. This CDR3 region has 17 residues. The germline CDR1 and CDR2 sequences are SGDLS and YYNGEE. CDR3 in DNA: TGTGCCAGCAGCCCCCGCCTGGGACTAGCGGGGACCGGGGAGCTGTTTTTT. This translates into CASSPRLGLAGTGELFF.